This TCR beta chain stems from a study of T cell responses to AZD1222 COVID-19 vaccine. Sequenced by immunoSEQ multiplex PCR; TCRdb stores in-frame clones only, minus some. The sample yields over 150,000 clones, under 95% seen once. Trimming cost V 2 bases and J 0 bases, with 7 bases left between them. CDR1 is MNHEY and CDR2 is SVGAGI in the germline V gene. The length of the CDR3 is 14 residues. The sequence derives from an adult in good health. The source was peripheral blood, collected on day 0 of MenACWY control vaccination. V and J are TRBV6-5 and TRBJ1-1; D is unclear. In nucleotides, the CDR3 is TGTGCCAGCAGTTACGCAAACGTGAACACTGAAGCTTTCTTT. Amino acid sequence: CASSYANVNTEAFF.